Presented here are 2 T cell receptor beta chains from one specimen sequenced in a study of blood T cell repertoires in COVID-19. The table came from immunoSEQ multiplex PCR; TCRdb's copy has only in-frame clones and leaves some out. The sample has roughly 34,000 clones; 75% to 90% are singletons. The material sequenced was peripheral blood. The source of these receptors is a man aged 60 to 75 with active COVID-19.

The chain employs TRBV6-5 and TRBJ2-3; 8 bases align to TRBD2. The CDR3 loop spans 15 amino acids. The V and J ends lost 5 bases and 0 bases, in that order; junction bases with no gene match: 4. From germline, CDR1 is MNHEY and CDR2 SVGAGI. The CDR3 is CASSPGGASTDTQYF. The CDR3 bases are TGTGCCAGCAGTCCGGGGGGGGCCAGCACAGATACGCAGTATTTT.

J is TRBJ1-2 and V is TRBV4-1; D call uncertain. With 1 base removed from V and 4 bases from J, the gap between germline ends came to 16 bases. The germline V gene encodes CDR1 MGHRA and CDR2 YSYEKL. The CDR3 runs 16 residues. The CDR3 sequence: CASSQADNERSYGYTF. CDR3 DNA sequence: TGCGCCAGCAGCCAAGCTGACAATGAAAGATCCTATGGCTACACCTTC.